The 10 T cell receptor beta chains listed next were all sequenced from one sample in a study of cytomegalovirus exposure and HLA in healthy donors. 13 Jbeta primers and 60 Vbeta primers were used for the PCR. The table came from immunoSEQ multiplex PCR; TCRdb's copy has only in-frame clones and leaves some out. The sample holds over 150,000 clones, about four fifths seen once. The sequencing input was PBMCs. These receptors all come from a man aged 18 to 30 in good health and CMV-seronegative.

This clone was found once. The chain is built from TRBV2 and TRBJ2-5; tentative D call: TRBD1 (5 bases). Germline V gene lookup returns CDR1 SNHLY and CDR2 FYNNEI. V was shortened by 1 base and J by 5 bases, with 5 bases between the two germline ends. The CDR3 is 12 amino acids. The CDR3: CASSEEGETQYF. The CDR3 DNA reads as TGTGCCAGCAGTGAAGAGGGGGAGACCCAGTACTTC.

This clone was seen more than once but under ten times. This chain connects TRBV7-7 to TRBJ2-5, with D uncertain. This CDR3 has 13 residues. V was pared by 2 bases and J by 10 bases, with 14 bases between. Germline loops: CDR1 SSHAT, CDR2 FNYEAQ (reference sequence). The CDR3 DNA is TGTGCCAGCAGCTTAAATGAACCTAGAAGCCAGTACTTC. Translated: CASSLNEPRSQYF.

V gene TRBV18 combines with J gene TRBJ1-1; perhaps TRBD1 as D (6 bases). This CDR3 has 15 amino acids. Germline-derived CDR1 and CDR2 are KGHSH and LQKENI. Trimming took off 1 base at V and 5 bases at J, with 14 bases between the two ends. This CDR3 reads CASSPQSRGSTEAFF. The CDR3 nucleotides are TGTGCCAGCTCACCACAGTCCAGGGGCTCAACTGAAGCTTTCTTT.

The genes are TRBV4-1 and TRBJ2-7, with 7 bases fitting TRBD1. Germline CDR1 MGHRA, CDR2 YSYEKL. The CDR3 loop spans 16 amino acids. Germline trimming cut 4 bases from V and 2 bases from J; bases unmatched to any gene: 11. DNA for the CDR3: TGCGCCAGCAGCCGATCCGCCGGGACAGCTACCTACGAGCAGTACGTC. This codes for CASSRSAGTATYEQYV.

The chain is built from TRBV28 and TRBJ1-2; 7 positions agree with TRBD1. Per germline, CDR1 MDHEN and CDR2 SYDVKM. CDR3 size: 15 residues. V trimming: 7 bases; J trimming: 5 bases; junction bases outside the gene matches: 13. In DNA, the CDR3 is TGTGCCAGCACTCCCGGGACAGCTGACCGGTATGGCTACACCTTC. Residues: CASTPGTADRYGYTF.

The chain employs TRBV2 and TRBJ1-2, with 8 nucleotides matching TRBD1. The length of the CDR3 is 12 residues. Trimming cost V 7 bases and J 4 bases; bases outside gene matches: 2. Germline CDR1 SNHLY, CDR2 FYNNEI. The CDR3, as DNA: TGTGCCAGCACAGGGGGCTTCTATGGCTACACCTTC. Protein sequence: CASTGGFYGYTF.

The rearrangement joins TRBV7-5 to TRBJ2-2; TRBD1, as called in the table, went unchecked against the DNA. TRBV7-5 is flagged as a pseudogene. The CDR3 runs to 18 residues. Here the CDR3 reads CVRSFKPDRNTNTGELFF. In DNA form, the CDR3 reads TGTGTCAGAAGCTTTAAGCCCGACAGGAATACGAACACCGGGGAGCTGTTTTTT.

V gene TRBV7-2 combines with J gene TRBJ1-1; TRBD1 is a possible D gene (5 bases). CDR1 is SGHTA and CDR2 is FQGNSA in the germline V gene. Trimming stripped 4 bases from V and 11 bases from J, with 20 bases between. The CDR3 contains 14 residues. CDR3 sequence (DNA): TGTGCCAGCAGCTCAGCGGACAAGCCCTGGTGGGCTTTCTTT. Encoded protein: CASSSADKPWWAFF.

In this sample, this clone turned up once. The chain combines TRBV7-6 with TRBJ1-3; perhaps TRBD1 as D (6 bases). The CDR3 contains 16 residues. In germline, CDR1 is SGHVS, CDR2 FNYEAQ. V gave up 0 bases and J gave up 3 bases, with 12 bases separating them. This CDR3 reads CASSLAGGAVGNTIYF. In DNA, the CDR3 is TGTGCCAGCAGCTTAGCCGGGGGGGCTGTTGGAAACACCATATATTTT.

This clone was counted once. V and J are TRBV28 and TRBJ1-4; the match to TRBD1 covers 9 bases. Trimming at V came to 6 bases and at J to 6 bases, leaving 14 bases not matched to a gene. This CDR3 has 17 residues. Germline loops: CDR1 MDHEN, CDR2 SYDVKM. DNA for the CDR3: TGTGCCAGCAGCCAGGCGACAGGGGGAAGTTTGTATGAAAAACTGTTTTTT. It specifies CASSQATGGSLYEKLFF.